Listed below are T cell receptor beta chains from one sample, sequenced in a study of blood T cell repertoires in COVID-19. Repertoires were generated with immunoSEQ multiplex PCR, while TCRdb's copy carries only in-frame clones and drops some. The data contain a few hundred thousand clones, around 90% of them seen just once; the ten biggest clones take up more than 5%. Input material: PBMCs or T cells enriched from blood (not recorded which). The receptors shown here come from a man aged 25-40 years who had recovered from COVID-19. Both conserved end residues are part of each CDR3. A D gene is named only where the DNA matches it firmly.

>TRBJ1-2|TRBV28|NA
TGTGCCAGCAGTTTGGGCCGGCAGATCTATGGCTACACCTTC
CASSLGRQIYGYTF
>TRBJ2-1|TRBV25-1|TRBD2
TGTGCCAGCAGTGGTGCGGGGGGATTCTACAATGAGCAGTTCTTC
CASSGAGGFYNEQFF
>TRBJ2-6|TRBV7-3|NA
TGTGCCAGCAGCTTAATTGCGAGGGGGATGAGCTCTGGGGCCAACGTCCTGACTTTC
CASSLIARGMSSGANVLTF
>TRBJ2-3|TRBV28|TRBD2
TGTGCCAGCAGTTTATACCCCGGAACTAGCGGGGGGGCGGTAGATACGCAGTATTTT
CASSLYPGTSGGAVDTQYF
>TRBJ1-5|TRBV4-1|NA
TGCGCCAGCAGCCAGGATCCAGGGGATCAGCCCCAGCATTTT
CASSQDPGDQPQHF
>TRBJ1-4|TRBV19|TRBD1
TGTGCCAGTAGTCCTACAGGGGGCTTTGCTGAAAAACTGTTTTTT
CASSPTGGFAEKLFF
>TRBJ1-6|TRBV9|NA
TGTGCCAGCAGCGTTAATAATTCACCCCTCCACTTT
CASSVNNSPLHF
>TRBJ2-7|TRBV6-5|NA
TGTGCCAGCAGTTACTCGGTGACAGGGAGGAGCGAGCAGTACTTC
CASSYSVTGRSEQYF
>TRBJ2-4|TRBV13|TRBD1
TGTGCCAGCAGCCCCGGGACAGAAAACATTCAGTACTTC
CASSPGTENIQYF
>TRBJ2-7|TRBV19|TRBD1
TGTGCCTGCTGCTCCGGGACAGGACCCTACGAGCAGTACTTC
CACCSGTGPYEQYF
>TRBJ2-5|TRBV5-5|NA
TGTGCCAGCAGCCCCAGGGCCCCAGAGACCCAGTACTTC
CASSPRAPETQYF
>TRBJ1-6|TRBV3-1/TRBV3-2|NA
TGTGCCAGCAGCCAAGAAAGGAGGCAAGCCCTCCACTTT
CASSQERRQALHF